These 26 T cell receptor beta chains share one sample of origin, sequenced in a study of CD8+CD57+ T cells in acquired aplastic anemia. All sequencing subjects had displayed CD8+CD57+ cell expansion on flow cytometry. TCR beta VDJ and CDR3 profiles were obtained from a genomic DNA template. TCRdb reanalysed the reads using MiXCR and keeps one entry per CDR3 protein. The data show about 180,000 distinct CDR3 sequences, with less than 60% seen just once and more than 1% held by the top ten. The sequencing input was sorted CD4+, CD8+, or CD8+CD57+ T cells (not recorded which) from PBMCs. Every receptor here comes from a human donor with aplastic anemia.

This clonotype came up many times. The chain uses TRBV7-2 and TRBJ1-6; no reliable D call. V was clipped by 0 bases and J by 4 bases, with 4 bases between them. CDR1 and CDR2 from the germline V gene are SGHTA and FQGNSA. The CDR3 extends over 14 amino acids. CDR3 loop: CASSLASYNSPLHF. CDR3 coding DNA: TGTGCCAGCAGCTTAGCGTCTTATAATTCACCCCTCCACTTT.

This clonotype has just one count. This chain uses TRBV10-3 with TRBJ1-4; 8 nucleotides align to TRBD1. Germline values: CDR1 ENHRY, CDR2 SYGVKD. V was clipped by 3 bases and J by 8 bases; unmatched bases: 8. The CDR3 covers 15 residues. In nucleotides, the CDR3 is TGTGCCATCAGTGACCGCGACAGGGGAGGGGAAAAACTGTTTTTT. Encoded protein: CAISDRDRGGEKLFF.

For this clonotype: A single base separates this from a much larger clone, so it may be a read error. This sequence joins TRBV11-2 and TRBJ2-2, with no clear D. This CDR3 is 15 amino acids long. Germline V gives CDR1 SGHAT, CDR2 FQNNGV. The CDR3 DNA reads as TGTGCCAGCAGCTTAGAACGACCCAACACCAGGGAGCTGTTTTTT. Translated, it gives CASSLERPNTRELFF.

The chain recombines TRBV2 with TRBJ1-1; the D is unclear. This CDR3 has 14 amino acids. CDR1 is SNHLY and CDR2 is FYNNEI in the germline V gene. V was clipped by 3 bases and J by 3 bases, with 11 bases between them. CDR3 in DNA: TGTGCCAGCAGTGATCTGTTCGAGTACACTGAAGCTTTCTTT. Translating it yields CASSDLFEYTEAFF.

At least ten counts were recorded for this clonotype. The V and J genes are TRBV3-1 and TRBJ1-6; possible D gene TRBD1, 6 bases. Germline values: CDR1 LGHDT, CDR2 YNNKEL (reference sequence). V lost 3 bases to trimming and J lost 7 bases, with 13 bases between them. The CDR3 has 15 residues. CDR3 in amino acids: CASSQGDRKNSPLHF. In DNA form, the CDR3 reads TGTGCCAGCAGCCAGGGAGACAGGAAAAATTCACCCCTCCACTTT. The full variable domain, with the rest looked up from reference TRBV3-1 and TRBJ1-6, is DTAVSQTPKYLVTQMGNDKSIKCEQNLGHDTMYWYKQDSKKFLKIMFSYNNKELIINETVPNRFSPKSPDKAHLNLHINSLELGDSAVYFCASSQGDRKNSPLHFGNGTRLTVT.

In the case of this clonotype: The CDR3 does not end in the conserved phenylalanine or tryptophan, so this is likely a read error. No DNA is shown, since the ends of the CDR3 on it are uncertain; the CDR3 is the one TCRdb lists. The CDR3 region is CASSLDQI. This chain joins TRBV7-2 and TRBJ2-1. The germline V gene has CDR1 SGHTA and CDR2 FQGNSA. The CDR3 spans 8 residues, counting both ends.

This clonotype was observed at least ten times. J is TRBJ1-1 and V is TRBV10-3, with 8 bases lining up with TRBD1. V shed 7 bases and J 1 base; nucleotides not matched to a gene: 8. The CDR3 spans 15 residues. Germline V CDR1 and CDR2: ENHRY, SYGVKD. This CDR3 reads CAITGSQGANTEAFF. The CDR3 DNA sequence: TGTGCCATCACCGGGAGTCAGGGGGCGAACACTGAAGCTTTCTTT.

The V call is TRBV24-1, the J call TRBJ2-2, with TRBD1 as a possible D gene (6 bases). This CDR3 has 17 amino acids. Germline assignment: CDR1 KGHDR and CDR2 SFDVKD. V was trimmed by 5 bases and J by 1 base, leaving 16 bases between them. CDR3 DNA sequence: TGTGCCACCAGTGGGCGAGAGACAGGTTTGAACACCGGGGAGCTGTTTTTT. This encodes CATSGRETGLNTGELFF.

This clonotype was found a few times. V and J are TRBV7-2 and TRBJ2-7, with D hard to call. The germline CDR1 and CDR2 sequences are SGHTA and FQGNSA. V was trimmed by 1 base and J by 9 bases, leaving 19 bases between them. The CDR3 contains 15 residues. The CDR3 reads CASSLVPGPERWQYF. For the CDR3, the DNA is TGTGCCAGCAGCTTAGTCCCTGGACCCGAGCGATGGCAGTACTTC.

The chain carries TRBV5-4 and TRBJ2-7, with TRBD2 matching 8 bases. CDR1 SGHNT and CDR2 YYREEE come from the germline V gene (reference sequence). V trimming: 4 bases; J trimming: 9 bases; junction bases outside the gene matches: 15. The CDR3 runs to 15 residues. The CDR3 bases are TGTGCCAGCAGCCGCGGGGGGCCGGACCTCTCCGGGCAGTACTTC. Residues: CASSRGGPDLSGQYF.

As concerns this clonotype: This could be a read error, since a much larger clone is one nucleotide away. In this CDR3 the conserved last residue, phenylalanine or tryptophan, is missing, so a read error is likely. The chain combines TRBV25-1 with TRBJ1-1; 11 bases line up with TRBD1. Per germline, CDR1 MGHDK and CDR2 SYGVNS. This CDR3 has 13 residues. The junction had 5 bases not matched to a gene; V was cut back by 6 bases and J by 8 bases. The CDR3 nucleotides are TGTGCCAGCAGCCCTTGGACAGGGGGCGAAGCTTTCTCT. Its translation is CASSPWTGGEAFS.

The chain employs TRBV3-1 and TRBJ2-7; perhaps TRBD2 as D (7 bases). The CDR3 sequence is 16 residues long. V was clipped by 0 bases and J by 5 bases, with 17 bases between them. The germline V gene has CDR1 LGHDT and CDR2 YNNKEL (reference sequence). CDR3 in DNA: TGTGCCAGCAGCCAAGATCCTAGGGGGGGCCCCCACGAGCAGTACTTC. Protein sequence: CASSQDPRGGPHEQYF.

The chain links TRBV19 to TRBJ1-1; no definite D call. The germline CDR1 and CDR2 sequences are LNHDA and SQIVND (reference sequence). Deletions cut 4 bases from V and 7 bases from J, with 16 bases between. This CDR3 region has 14 residues. CDR3 bases: TGTGCCAGTAGTACGACCCGTAACAGCGGTGAAGCTTTCTTT. Its protein is CASSTTRNSGEAFF.

This chain uses TRBV5-1 with TRBJ2-5; D gene uncertain. CDR1 is SGHRS and CDR2 is YFSETQ in the germline V gene. The CDR3 loop spans 13 amino acids. V shed 5 bases and J shed 1 base, with 9 bases lying between them. The CDR3 nucleotides read TGCGCCAGCAGTGTTAGTGCCCAAGAGACCCAGTACTTC. Translating it yields CASSVSAQETQYF. Using reference TRBV5-1 and TRBJ2-5 for the parts outside the CDR3, the full variable domain is KAGVTQTPRYLIKTRGQQVTLSCSPISGHRSVSWYQQTPGQGLQFLFEYFSETQRNKGNFPGRFSGRQFSNSRSEMNVSTLELGDSALYLCASSVSAQETQYFGPGTRLLVL.

The chain carries TRBV24-1 and TRBJ1-1, with TRBD1 matching over 9 bases. Germline assignment: CDR1 KGHDR and CDR2 SFDVKD. This CDR3 has 15 amino acids. After removal of 9 bases from V and 7 bases from J, the junction contained 14 bases not matched to a gene. The CDR3 DNA sequence: TGTGCCACCCTAGCTTATAGACAGGGGGTCTTTGAAGCTTTCTTT. Translating it yields CATLAYRQGVFEAFF.

In its sample, this clonotype was seen a few times. A much larger clone lies one base from this, so it may be a read error. As the CDR3 is not closed by the conserved phenylalanine or tryptophan, this likely results from a read error. V and J are TRBV12-3 or TRBV12-4 and TRBJ1-1; TRBD1 agrees at 8 bases. The CDR3 totals 14 residues. The J segment lost 1 base and the V segment lost 5 bases, leaving 3 bases of the junction unmatched. The CDR3 is CASSLTGANTEAFS. The CDR3 nucleotides read TGTGCCAGCAGTCTGACAGGGGCGAACACTGAAGCTTTCTCT.

This clonotype was observed a few times. This chain links TRBV6-1 with TRBJ1-2; weak D call: TRBD1 (6 bases). CDR1 is MNHNS and CDR2 is SASEGT in the germline V gene. V lost 3 bases and J lost 5, with 16 bases in between. This CDR3 has 15 residues. The CDR3 loop reads CASSDPFQGRYGYTF. The CDR3 region has the DNA TGTGCCAGCAGTGATCCCTTCCAGGGGAGGTATGGCTACACCTTC.

This clonotype was found many times. The J gene is TRBJ2-4, the V gene TRBV19; no reliable D call. V lost 4 bases, J lost 0 bases, and 13 bases lay in between. Germline CDR1 LNHDA, CDR2 SQIVND (reference sequence). The CDR3 loop spans 16 amino acids. In nucleotides, the CDR3 is TGTGCCAGTAGTAATGAACGGACGGTAGCCAAAAACATTCAGTACTTC. This translates into CASSNERTVAKNIQYF.

The chain couples TRBV20-1 to TRBJ1-5, with a weak D call TRBD1 (6 bases). This CDR3 is built from 13 residues. V shed 4 bases and J shed 7 bases, with 14 bases lying between them. Germline values: CDR1 DFQATT, CDR2 SNEGSKA (reference sequence). The CDR3: CSAIEQGNQPQHF. The CDR3, as DNA: TGCAGTGCTATCGAACAGGGAAACCAGCCCCAGCATTTT.

The gene calls are TRBV20-1 and TRBJ2-7; 7 positions agree with TRBD2. J was trimmed by 7 bases and V by 3 bases; bases with no gene match: 15. Germline-derived CDR1 and CDR2 are DFQATT and SNEGSKA (reference sequence). CDR3 length equals 15 residues. CDR3 sequence reads: CSASRDYGSNWEQYF. CDR3 coding DNA: TGCAGTGCTAGCAGGGACTATGGGTCAAATTGGGAGCAGTACTTC.

This clonotype appeared once. The V call is TRBV7-9, the J call TRBJ2-5, with 8 bases matching TRBD2. The CDR3 loop spans 15 amino acids. The J segment lost 2 bases and the V segment lost 2 bases, leaving 4 bases of the junction unmatched. The germline V gene encodes CDR1 SEHNR and CDR2 FQNEAQ (reference sequence). The CDR3 region has the DNA TGTGCCAGCAGCTTAAGCACTAGCGGACAAGAGACCCAGTACTTC. Amino acid sequence: CASSLSTSGQETQYF.

This clonotype has a count of ten or more. The CDR3 sequence is CAIRNSYEQYF. CDR3 sequence (DNA): TGTGCCATCAGGAACTCCTACGAGCAGTACTTC. The chain is built from TRBV10-3 and TRBJ2-7; D gene unclear. Trimming cost V 6 bases and J 0 bases, with 3 bases left between them. The CDR3 totals 11 residues. The germline V gene encodes CDR1 ENHRY and CDR2 SYGVKD.

This clonotype was detected ten times or more. The J gene is TRBJ1-2, the V gene TRBV6-5, with a possible D match to TRBD1 (5 bases). Germline V gene lookup returns CDR1 MNHEY and CDR2 SVGAGI. The V end lost 6 bases, the J end lost 2 bases, and 10 bases lay between the germline ends. The CDR3 runs to 13 residues. Here the CDR3 reads CASSLGVNYGYTF. The CDR3 DNA reads as TGTGCCAGCAGCTTAGGGGTGAACTATGGCTACACCTTC.

V usage is TRBV20-1 and J usage is TRBJ2-1; 7 bases match TRBD1. In germline, CDR1 is DFQATT, CDR2 SNEGSKA (reference sequence). The CDR3 extends over 14 amino acids. The V gene end was trimmed by 2 bases and the J gene end by 9 bases; junction bases not matched to a gene: 10. The CDR3 bases are TGCAGTGCTAGAACGGGGACAGTGCGCGGTGAGCAGTTCTTC. Amino acid sequence: CSARTGTVRGEQFF.

The sample holds many counts of this clonotype. The chain uses TRBV5-6 and TRBJ1-1; maybe TRBD1 (5 bases). Germline V gene lookup returns CDR1 SGHDT and CDR2 YYEEEE. The CDR3 has 15 residues. The V end lost 2 bases, the J end lost 4 bases, and 15 bases lay between the germline ends. In DNA, the CDR3 is TGTGCCAGCAGCTTTCTGGTGGCAGGGATCACTGAAGCTTTCTTT. The encoded protein is CASSFLVAGITEAFF.

A single count supports this clonotype. J is TRBJ2-3 and V is TRBV20-1, with 7 bases aligning to TRBD2. V gave up 0 bases and J gave up 1 base; unmatched junction bases: 7. Per germline, CDR1 DFQATT and CDR2 SNEGSKA (reference sequence). The CDR3 extends over 16 amino acids. The CDR3 loop is CSARDPGGRGTDTQYF. The DNA of the CDR3 is TGCAGTGCTAGAGATCCAGGAGGGAGGGGCACAGATACGCAGTATTTT.